Listed here is a single T cell receptor (beta chain). What it recognizes is unknown. This entry is derived from a study of OX40 agonist ivuxolimab in advanced cancers. For the study at large: Intravenous ivuxolimab at 0.01 to 10 mg/kg was given to patients every 2 weeks. Cancers in dose escalation were hepatocellular, melanoma, renal cell and head and neck. Study-wide findings and caveats: In the 0.1 to 3.0 mg/kg range, CD4+ and CD8+ blood T cells had expanded clonally by week 6. Expanded clones belonging to CD8+ T cells outnumbered, on average, those of CD4+.

The V end lost 0 bases, the J end lost 0 bases, and 17 bases lay between the germline ends. The CDR3 totals 19 residues. Germline CDR1 LGHNA, CDR2 YSLEER. Some clones are missing from TCRdb's copy, which holds only in-frame ones; the method was immunoSEQ multiplex PCR. The table includes 65,000 to 95,000 clones, less than 85% detected once. Sequencing used CD4+ or CD8+ T cells sorted from blood, obtained in a trial of the OX40 agonist ivuxolimab. The chain links TRBV4-3 to TRBJ1-4; tentatively, D is TRBD1 (6 bases). This TCR was sampled from an adult with an advanced solid tumor such as melanoma, head and neck, liver or kidney cancer. Written as DNA, the CDR3 is TGCGCCAGCAGCCAAGATAGAGAGGCAGGGGCGGCAACTAATGAAAAACTGTTTTTT. This sequence encodes CASSQDREAGAATNEKLFF.